The TCR beta chain under discussion was sequenced for a study of shared clonotypes between healthy human individuals. At the level of the study: Used for every donor were three CD4 naive, three CD4 memory, two CD8 naive and one CD8 memory plate. General study points: Among the subsets, naive ones generally showed larger estimated richness than memory ones. Few donors restricted represented genetic and exposure-history diversity.

Germline V gene lookup returns CDR1 SGHRS and CDR2 YFSETQ. V lost 4 bases, J lost 2 bases, and 3 bases stayed unmatched. The length of the CDR3 is 14 residues. Clones were sequenced by immunoSEQ multiplex PCR, and TCRdb holds only the in-frame ones, with some missing. Here the sample spans over 1.4 million clones, roughly 96% being singletons. About this clone itself: Antigen unknown.

Healthy and HIV-negative, the adult donors had no recent acute infections or vaccinations. The clonotype comes from a man aged 25 to 40 in good health. The chain couples TRBV5-1 to TRBJ2-3; 8 bases map to TRBD2. Sequenced: naive CD4+ T cells sorted from blood. The subset denotes: CD45RA+ positively selected. Here the CDR3 reads CASSGTSVTDTQYF. Written as DNA, the CDR3 is TGCGCCAGCAGCGGGACTAGTGTCACAGATACGCAGTATTTT.